The 14 T cell receptor beta chains below come from one sample, sequenced in a study of blood T cell repertoires in COVID-19. TCRdb's copy holds only in-frame clones and misses some; the assay was immunoSEQ multiplex PCR. The sample includes about 140,000 clones, over 65% of them seen just once. The specimen was peripheral blood. The receptors originated from a man in his forties or fifties with acute or convalescent COVID-19.

The chain is built from TRBV9 and TRBJ2-2; D possibly corresponds to TRBD2 (5 bases). Germline loops: CDR1 SGDLS, CDR2 YYNGEE. Trimming left V 0 bases short and J 2 bases short, with 5 bases between. This CDR3 comprises 14 residues. The CDR3 DNA reads as TGTGCCAGCAGCGTAGCGGGAAACACCGGGGAGCTGTTTTTT. Encoded protein: CASSVAGNTGELFF.

The chain has TRBV7-9 and TRBJ2-7; the D gene is possibly TRBD1 (6 bases). This CDR3 contains 14 residues. V was trimmed by 5 bases and J by 0 bases, leaving 11 bases between them. The germline gives CDR1 SEHNR, CDR2 FQNEAQ (reference sequence). The CDR3 sequence: CASSDGTSSYEQYF. CDR3 DNA: TGTGCCAGCAGCGACGGGACATCCTCCTACGAGCAGTACTTC.

The J gene is TRBJ1-2, the V gene TRBV27, with D possibly TRBD1 on 6 matching bases. The V gene lost 6 bases and the J gene lost 3 bases, with 11 bases spanning the gap. Germline lookup yields CDR1 MNHEY and CDR2 SMNVEV (reference sequence). There are 13 residues in the CDR3. For the CDR3, the DNA is TGTGCCAGCAGGGAGACAGGCTACTATGGCTACACCTTC. Its translation: CASRETGYYGYTF.

The chain employs TRBV18 and TRBJ2-2; D is perhaps TRBD1 (6 bases). The CDR3 sequence is 15 residues long. Trimming took off 5 bases at V and 3 bases at J, with 13 bases between the two ends. Germline V CDR1 and CDR2: KGHSH, LQKENI. The CDR3 sequence is CASSEVRGDTGELFF. In DNA form, the CDR3 reads TGTGCCAGCTCAGAGGTCAGGGGCGACACCGGGGAGCTGTTTTTT.

V and J are TRBV5-8 and TRBJ2-3, with no clear D. Germline CDR1 SGHTS, CDR2 YDEGEE. The CDR3 sequence is 15 residues long. The V end lost 2 bases, the J end lost 0 bases, and 10 bases lay between the germline ends. CDR3: CASSFPVLSTDTQYF. The CDR3 nucleotides are TGTGCCAGCAGCTTTCCGGTCTTGAGCACAGATACGCAGTATTTT.

The V gene is TRBV18, the J gene TRBJ2-7; TRBD1 matches 10 bases. Germline V gene lookup returns CDR1 KGHSH and CDR2 LQKENI. J lost 5 bases, V lost 2 bases, and 9 bases had no gene match. The CDR3 runs 16 residues. CDR3 protein: CASSPYPGQGSNEQYF. The CDR3, as DNA: TGTGCCAGCTCACCATATCCGGGACAGGGGTCCAACGAGCAGTACTTC.

This clone came up once. V usage is TRBV12-3 or TRBV12-4 and J usage is TRBJ1-4, with D uncertain. V shed 5 bases and J shed 4 bases, with 5 bases lying between them. CDR3 length: 12 residues. The CDR3 DNA follows: TGTGCCAGCAGTCCCAATAATGAAAAACTGTTTTTT. It is translated as CASSPNNEKLFF.

The CDR3 DNA is TGCGCCAGCAGTGAAGCAAGCGGGGGCAATGAGCAGTTCTTC. Its protein is CASSEASGGNEQFF. This chain links TRBV10-2 with TRBJ2-1; 8 nucleotides match TRBD2. The length of the CDR3 is 14 residues. V trimming: 3 bases; J trimming: 6 bases; junction bases outside the gene matches: 4. Germline loops: CDR1 WSHSY, CDR2 SAAADI.

The chain combines TRBV6-5 with TRBJ2-1; possibly TRBD2 for D (6 bases). Between the trimmed V and J ends, which lost 7 bases and 11 bases, there was a span of 12 bases. Germline loops: CDR1 MNHEY, CDR2 SVGAGI. This CDR3 spans 11 amino acids. As DNA, the CDR3 is TGTGCCAGCACGGTCGGGGGAAAGCAGTTCTTC. Protein: CASTVGGKQFF.

This clone came up once. The V gene is TRBV5-1, the J gene TRBJ2-1; TRBD1 is a possible D gene (6 bases). The CDR3 consists of 12 residues. CDR1 and CDR2 (germline): SGHRS, YFSETQ. V was pared by 2 bases and J by 8 bases, with 8 bases between. This CDR3 is CASSFTGYEQFF. The CDR3 bases are TGCGCCAGCAGCTTCACAGGGTATGAGCAGTTCTTC.

CDR3 bases: TGTGCCAGCAGCGCAGGCCGGGACACCCGCTATGGCTACACCTTC. Protein sequence: CASSAGRDTRYGYTF. The V gene is TRBV7-3, the J gene TRBJ1-2; TRBD1 might be the D (6 bases). V shed 5 bases and J shed 4 bases, with 17 bases lying between them. The CDR3 has 15 residues. The germline V gene encodes CDR1 SGHTA and CDR2 FQGTGA.

This clone was seen repeatedly, ten times or more. V gene TRBV7-9 combines with J gene TRBJ1-2, with 9 bases fitting TRBD1. V lost 6 bases, J lost 4 bases, and 12 bases stayed unmatched. The CDR3 spans 16 residues. Germline V gene sequence: CDR1 SEHNR, CDR2 FQNEAQ (reference sequence). The CDR3 nucleotides read TGTGCCAGCAGGGGGATTCGGGACAGGGACCCCTATGGCTACACCTTC. Translation gives CASRGIRDRDPYGYTF.

V is TRBV30 and J is TRBJ1-2; the D is unclear. Germline V gives CDR1 GTSNPN, CDR2 SVGIG (reference sequence). V dropped 3 bases and J dropped 4 bases, with 21 bases sitting between them. The CDR3 loop spans 16 amino acids. Here the CDR3 DNA reads TGTGCCTGGAGAGCCGAGATGGCGAGGATCGGCTATGGCTACACCTTC. This sequence encodes CAWRAEMARIGYGYTF.

The chain combines TRBV6-4 with TRBJ2-3, with 12 bases matching TRBD1. J gave up 6 bases and V 0 bases, and 7 bases lay outside the gene matches. Germline V lookup: CDR1 MRHNA, CDR2 SNTAGT. This CDR3 has 17 amino acids. This chain's CDR3 is CASSDSRGTGGRDTQYF. CDR3 coding DNA: TGTGCCAGCAGTGACTCGAGGGGGACAGGGGGCCGGGATACGCAGTATTTT.